This T cell receptor (beta chain) is drawn from a study of blood T cell repertoires in COVID-19. Germline loops: CDR1 SGHTA, CDR2 FQGTGA. CDR3 size: 17 residues. V shed 3 bases, J shed 2 bases, and the junction held 9 bases outside the gene matches. Authors' data handling: Reference gene primer amplification gave estimated nucleated cell counts. Sequencing used immunoSEQ multiplex PCR; TCRdb keeps in-frame clones, though not all of them. V and J calls and clone size come straight from that table; D and trimming were deduced from the DNA. Altogether about 120,000 clones are present, approximately 82% being singletons, with the ten largest covering approximately 7%.

The gene calls are TRBV7-3 and TRBJ2-2, with 7 positions matching TRBD1. This clonotype was obtained from a man aged 70 or older with active or convalescent COVID-19. The sample consisted of peripheral blood. CDR3 amino acids: CASSLSRDSVNTGELFF. DNA for the CDR3: TGTGCCAGCAGCTTGTCCCGGGACAGTGTTAACACCGGGGAGCTGTTTTTT.